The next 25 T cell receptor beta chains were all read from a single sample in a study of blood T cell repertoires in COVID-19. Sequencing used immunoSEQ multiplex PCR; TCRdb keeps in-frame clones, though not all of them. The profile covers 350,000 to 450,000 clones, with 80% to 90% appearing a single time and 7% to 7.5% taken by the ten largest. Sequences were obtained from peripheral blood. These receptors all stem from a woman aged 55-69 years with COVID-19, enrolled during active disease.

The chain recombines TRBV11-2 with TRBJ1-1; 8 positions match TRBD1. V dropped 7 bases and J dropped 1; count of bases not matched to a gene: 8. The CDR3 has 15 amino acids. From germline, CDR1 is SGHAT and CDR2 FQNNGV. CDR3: CASTGGQGANTEAFF. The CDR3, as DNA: TGTGCCAGCACCGGGGGGCAGGGGGCGAACACTGAAGCTTTCTTT.

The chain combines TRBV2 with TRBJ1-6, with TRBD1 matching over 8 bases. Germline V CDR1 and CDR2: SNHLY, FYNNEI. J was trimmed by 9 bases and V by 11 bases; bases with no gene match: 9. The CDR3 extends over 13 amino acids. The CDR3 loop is CAGAGQGISPLHF. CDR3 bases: TGTGCCGGAGCAGGACAGGGAATTTCACCCCTCCACTTT.

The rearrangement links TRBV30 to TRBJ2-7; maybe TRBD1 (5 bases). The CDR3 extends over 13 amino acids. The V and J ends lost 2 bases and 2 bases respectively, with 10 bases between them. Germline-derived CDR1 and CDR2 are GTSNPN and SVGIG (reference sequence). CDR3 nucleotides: TGTGCCTGGAGTAGGTGGGGCCCCTACGAGCAGTACTTC. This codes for CAWSRWGPYEQYF.

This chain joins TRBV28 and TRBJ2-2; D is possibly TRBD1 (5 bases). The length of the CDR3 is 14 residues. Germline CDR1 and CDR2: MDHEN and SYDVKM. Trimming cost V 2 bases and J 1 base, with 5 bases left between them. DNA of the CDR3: TGTGCCAGCAGTTTAACAGGGAACACCGGGGAGCTGTTTTTT. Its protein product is CASSLTGNTGELFF.

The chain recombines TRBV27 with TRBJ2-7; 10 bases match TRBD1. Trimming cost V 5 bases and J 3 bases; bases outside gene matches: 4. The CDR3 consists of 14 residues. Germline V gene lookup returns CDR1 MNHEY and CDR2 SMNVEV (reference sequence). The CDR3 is CASSPRTGGYEQYF. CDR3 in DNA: TGTGCCAGCAGTCCCCGGACAGGGGGCTACGAGCAGTACTTC.

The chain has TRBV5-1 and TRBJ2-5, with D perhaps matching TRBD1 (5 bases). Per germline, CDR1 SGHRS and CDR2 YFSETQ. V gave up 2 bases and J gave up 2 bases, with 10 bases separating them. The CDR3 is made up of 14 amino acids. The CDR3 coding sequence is TGCGCCAGCAGCTTTCGCCGACAGCAAGAGACCCAGTACTTC. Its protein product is CASSFRRQQETQYF.

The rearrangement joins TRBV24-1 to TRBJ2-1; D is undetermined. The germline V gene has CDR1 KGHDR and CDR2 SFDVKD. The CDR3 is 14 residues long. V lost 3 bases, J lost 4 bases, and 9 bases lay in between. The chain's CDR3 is CATSDASPYNEQFF. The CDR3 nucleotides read TGTGCCACCAGTGATGCGAGCCCTTACAATGAGCAGTTCTTC.

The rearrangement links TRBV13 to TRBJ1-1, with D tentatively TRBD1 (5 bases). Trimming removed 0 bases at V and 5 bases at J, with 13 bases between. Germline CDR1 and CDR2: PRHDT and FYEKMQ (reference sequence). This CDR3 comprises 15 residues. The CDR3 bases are TGTGCCAGCAGCTTAGGCCTAAAGGGGTATACTGAAGCTTTCTTT. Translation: CASSLGLKGYTEAFF.

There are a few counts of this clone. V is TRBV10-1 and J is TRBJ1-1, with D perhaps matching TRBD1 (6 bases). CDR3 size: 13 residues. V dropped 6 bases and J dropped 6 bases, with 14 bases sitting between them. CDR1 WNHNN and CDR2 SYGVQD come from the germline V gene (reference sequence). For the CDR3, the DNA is TGCGCCAGCAGCAGGGGTCTCGCCGCTGAAGCTTTCTTT. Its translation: CASSRGLAAEAFF.

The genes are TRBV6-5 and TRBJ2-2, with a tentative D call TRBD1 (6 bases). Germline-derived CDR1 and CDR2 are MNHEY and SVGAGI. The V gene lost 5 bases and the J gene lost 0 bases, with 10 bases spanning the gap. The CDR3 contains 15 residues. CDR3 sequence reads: CASSLWTANTGELFF. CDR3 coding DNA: TGTGCCAGCAGTCTCTGGACAGCGAACACCGGGGAGCTGTTTTTT.

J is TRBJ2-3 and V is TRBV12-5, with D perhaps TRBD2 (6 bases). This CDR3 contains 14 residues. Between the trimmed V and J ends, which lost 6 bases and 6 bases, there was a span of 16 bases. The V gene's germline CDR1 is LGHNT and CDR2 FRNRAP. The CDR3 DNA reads TGTGCTAGTGGGTCCGGGAGTTTCCCCGATACGCAGTATTTT. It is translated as CASGSGSFPDTQYF.

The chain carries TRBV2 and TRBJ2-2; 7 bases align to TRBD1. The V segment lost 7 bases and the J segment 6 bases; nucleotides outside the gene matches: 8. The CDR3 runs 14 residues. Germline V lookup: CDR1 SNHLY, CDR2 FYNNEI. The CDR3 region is CASNGQANAGELFF. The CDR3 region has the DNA TGTGCCAGCAATGGACAGGCCAACGCCGGGGAGCTGTTTTTT.

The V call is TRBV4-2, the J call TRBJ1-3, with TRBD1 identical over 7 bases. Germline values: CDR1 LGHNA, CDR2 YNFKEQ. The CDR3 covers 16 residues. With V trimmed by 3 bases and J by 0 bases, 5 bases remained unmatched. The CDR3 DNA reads TGTGCCAGCAGCCATTATACAGGGGACTCTGGAAACACCATATATTTT. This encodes CASSHYTGDSGNTIYF.

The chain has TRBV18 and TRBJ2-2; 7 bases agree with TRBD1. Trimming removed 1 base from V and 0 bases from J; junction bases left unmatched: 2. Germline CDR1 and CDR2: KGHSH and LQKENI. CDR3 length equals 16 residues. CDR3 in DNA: TGTGCCAGCTCACCACAGGGGGCTTCGAACACCGGGGAGCTGTTTTTT. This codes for CASSPQGASNTGELFF.

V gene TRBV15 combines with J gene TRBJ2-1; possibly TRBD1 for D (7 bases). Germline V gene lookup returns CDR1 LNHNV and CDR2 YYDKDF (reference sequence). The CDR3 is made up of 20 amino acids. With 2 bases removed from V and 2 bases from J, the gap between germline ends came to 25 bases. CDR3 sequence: CATSRPGGQQGEITYNEQFF. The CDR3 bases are TGTGCCACCAGCAGACCAGGGGGGCAACAGGGTGAAATAACCTACAATGAGCAGTTCTTC.

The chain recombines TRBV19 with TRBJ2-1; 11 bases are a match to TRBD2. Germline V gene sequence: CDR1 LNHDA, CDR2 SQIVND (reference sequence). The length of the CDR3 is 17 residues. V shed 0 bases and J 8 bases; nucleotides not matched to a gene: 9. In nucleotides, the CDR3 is TGTGCCAGTAGTATAGATGACATTAGCGGGGGGGACCATGAGCAGTTCTTC. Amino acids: CASSIDDISGGDHEQFF.

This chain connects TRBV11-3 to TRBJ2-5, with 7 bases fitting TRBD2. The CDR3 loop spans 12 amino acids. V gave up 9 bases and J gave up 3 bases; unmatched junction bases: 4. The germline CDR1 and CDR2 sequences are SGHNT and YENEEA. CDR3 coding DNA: TGTGCCAGTGGGACTATTAAAGAGACCCAGTACTTC. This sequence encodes CASGTIKETQYF. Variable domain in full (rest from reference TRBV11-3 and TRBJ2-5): EAGVVQSPRYKIIEKKQPVAFWCNPISGHNTLYWYLQNLGQGPELLIRYENEEAVDDSQLPKDRFSAERLKGVDSTLKIQPAELGDSAVYLCASGTIKETQYFGPGTRLLVL.

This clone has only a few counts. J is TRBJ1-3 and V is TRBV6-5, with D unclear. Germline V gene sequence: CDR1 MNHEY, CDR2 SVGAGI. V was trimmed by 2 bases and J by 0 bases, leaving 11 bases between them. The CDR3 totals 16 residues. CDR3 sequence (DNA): TGTGCCAGCAGTTACGGCGGGCTCTACTCTGGAAACACCATATATTTT. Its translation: CASSYGGLYSGNTIYF.

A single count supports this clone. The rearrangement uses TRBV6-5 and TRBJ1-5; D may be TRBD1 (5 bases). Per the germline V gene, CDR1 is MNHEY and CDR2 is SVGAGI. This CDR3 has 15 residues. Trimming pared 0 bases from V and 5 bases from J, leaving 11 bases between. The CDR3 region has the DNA TGTGCCAGCAGTTACTCGATGGGGGAGGATCAGCCCCAGCATTTT. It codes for CASSYSMGEDQPQHF.

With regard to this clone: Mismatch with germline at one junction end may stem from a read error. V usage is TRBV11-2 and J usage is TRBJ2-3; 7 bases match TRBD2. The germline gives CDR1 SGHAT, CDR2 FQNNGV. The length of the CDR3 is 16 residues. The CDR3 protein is CASSLDLGAGTNTQYF. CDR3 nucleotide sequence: TGTGCCAGCAGTTTAGACCTAGGGGCAGGGACTAATACGCAGTATTTT.

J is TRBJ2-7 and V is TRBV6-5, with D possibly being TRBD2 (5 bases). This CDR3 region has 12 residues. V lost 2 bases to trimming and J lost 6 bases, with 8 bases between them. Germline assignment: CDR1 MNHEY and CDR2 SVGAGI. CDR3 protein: CASSYGGREQYF. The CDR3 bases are TGTGCCAGCAGTTACGGAGGACGCGAGCAGTACTTC.

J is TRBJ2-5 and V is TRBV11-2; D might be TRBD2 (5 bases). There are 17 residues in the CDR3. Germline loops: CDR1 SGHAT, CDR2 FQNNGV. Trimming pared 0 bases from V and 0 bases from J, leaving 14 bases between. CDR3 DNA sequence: TGTGCCAGCAGCTTAGATAGAGGGCAGGCCTACCAAGAGACCCAGTACTTC. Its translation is CASSLDRGQAYQETQYF.

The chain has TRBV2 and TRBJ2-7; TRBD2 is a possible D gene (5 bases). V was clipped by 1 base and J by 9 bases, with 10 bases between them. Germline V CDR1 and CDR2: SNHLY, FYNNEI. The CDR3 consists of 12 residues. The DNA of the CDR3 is TGTGCCAGCAGTGAAGTGAGGGTAGGGCAGTACTTC. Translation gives CASSEVRVGQYF.

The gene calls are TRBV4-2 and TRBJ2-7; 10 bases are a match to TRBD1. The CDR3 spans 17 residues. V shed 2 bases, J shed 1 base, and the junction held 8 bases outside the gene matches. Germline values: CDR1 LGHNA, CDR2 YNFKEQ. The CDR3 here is CASSQPTGTGVSYEQYF. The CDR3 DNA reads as TGTGCCAGCAGCCAACCCACCGGGACAGGGGTTTCCTACGAGCAGTACTTC.

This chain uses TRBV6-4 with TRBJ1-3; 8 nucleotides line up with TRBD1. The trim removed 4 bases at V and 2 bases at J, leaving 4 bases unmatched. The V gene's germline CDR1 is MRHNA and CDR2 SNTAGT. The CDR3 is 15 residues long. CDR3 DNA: TGTGCCAGCAGTGCGGCAGGGGGCCCTGGAAACACCATATATTTT. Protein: CASSAAGGPGNTIYF.